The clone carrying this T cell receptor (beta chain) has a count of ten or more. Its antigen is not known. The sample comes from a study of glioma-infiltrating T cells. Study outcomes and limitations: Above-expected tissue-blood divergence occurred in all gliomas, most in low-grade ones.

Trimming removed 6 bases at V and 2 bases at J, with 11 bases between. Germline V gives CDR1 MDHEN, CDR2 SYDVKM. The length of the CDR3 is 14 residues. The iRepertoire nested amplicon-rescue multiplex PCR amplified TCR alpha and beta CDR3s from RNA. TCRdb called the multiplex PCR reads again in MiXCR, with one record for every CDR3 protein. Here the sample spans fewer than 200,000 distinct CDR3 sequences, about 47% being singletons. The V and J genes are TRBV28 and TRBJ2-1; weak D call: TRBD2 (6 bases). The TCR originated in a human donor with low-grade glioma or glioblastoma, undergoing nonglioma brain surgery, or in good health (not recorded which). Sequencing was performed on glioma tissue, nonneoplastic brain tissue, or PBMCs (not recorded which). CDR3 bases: TGTGCCAGCAGGGAGGGGACTCCCTACAATGAGCAGTTCTTC. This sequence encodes CASREGTPYNEQFF.